The 32 T cell receptor beta chains presented below share a single source sample, sequenced in a study of shared clonotypes between healthy human individuals. The assay was immunoSEQ multiplex PCR, and TCRdb's table has in-frame clones only and misses some. The table shows 700,000 to 950,000 clones, with 90% to 97% occurring only once. Naive CD8 cells were CD45RO-negative, positively selected for CCR7, excluding terminally differentiated effector memory CD45RA+ cells. Sequencing used naive CD8+ T cells sorted from blood. Receptors were obtained from a man aged 25-40 years in good health.

The chain links TRBV7-9 to TRBJ2-7; the D gene could be TRBD1 or TRBD2 (5 bases each). Trimming took 5 bases from V and 0 from J, leaving 11 bases between them. Germline loops: CDR1 SEHNR, CDR2 FQNEAQ (reference sequence). The CDR3 is 14 residues long. The CDR3 DNA reads TGTGCCAGCAGCGGACGGGACCACTCCTACGAGCAGTACTTC. This gives the protein CASSGRDHSYEQYF.

The chain joins TRBV7-9 to TRBJ2-7; 9 nucleotides line up with TRBD1. The CDR3 length is 14 residues. The ends lost 2 bases at V and 5 bases at J; junction bases unmatched: 4. Germline V CDR1 and CDR2: SEHNR, FQNEAQ (reference sequence). The CDR3 here is CASSLRDRAHEQYF. The CDR3 nucleotides read TGTGCCAGCAGCTTAAGGGACAGGGCCCACGAGCAGTACTTC.

V usage is TRBV18 and J usage is TRBJ2-1, with D hard to call. Trimming took off 1 base at V and 0 bases at J, with 16 bases between the two ends. The length of the CDR3 is 18 residues. In germline, CDR1 is KGHSH, CDR2 LQKENI. CDR3: CASSPQRQDPSSYNEQFF. CDR3 bases: TGTGCCAGCTCACCACAGCGCCAAGATCCGAGCTCCTACAATGAGCAGTTCTTC.

The genes are TRBV5-4 and TRBJ2-5; 7 positions match TRBD2. CDR3 length: 20 amino acids. V was pared by 0 bases and J by 2 bases, with 19 bases of the junction left unmatched. CDR1 is SGHNT and CDR2 is YYREEE in the germline V gene (reference sequence). CDR3: CASSLGVGAGEGVAQETQYF. The CDR3 coding sequence is TGTGCCAGCAGCTTGGGAGTCGGCGCGGGAGAGGGTGTTGCGCAAGAGACCCAGTACTTC.

The CDR3 DNA sequence: TGTGCCAGTAGGTTGTCCCCCAATGAGCAGTTCTTC. Translation: CASRLSPNEQFF. The genes are TRBV19 and TRBJ2-1; D is uncertain. With 6 bases removed from V and 6 bases from J, the gap between germline ends came to 9 bases. The CDR3 length is 12 residues. In germline, CDR1 is LNHDA, CDR2 SQIVND (reference sequence).

The rearrangement links TRBV7-9 to TRBJ2-3, with 8 nucleotides matching TRBD2. J lost 0 bases, V lost 4 bases, and 9 bases had no gene match. The CDR3 contains 17 residues. Per the germline V gene, CDR1 is SEHNR and CDR2 is FQNEAQ (reference sequence). CDR3 in amino acids: CASSWITSGSSTDTQYF. The CDR3 nucleotides are TGTGCCAGCAGCTGGATTACAAGCGGGAGTAGCACAGATACGCAGTATTTT.

The V and J genes are TRBV9 and TRBJ2-7, with 8 nucleotides matching TRBD2. This CDR3 is built from 15 residues. From germline, CDR1 is SGDLS and CDR2 YYNGEE. Trimming took 4 bases from V and 1 from J; bases not matched to a gene: 7. CDR3 coding DNA: TGTGCCAGCAGCCCCCGGGGGGGAAGTTCCTACGAGCAGTACTTC. This codes for CASSPRGGSSYEQYF.

The table lists this clone with a count of one. The J gene is TRBJ2-1, the V gene TRBV29-1; D gene unclear. The germline V gene has CDR1 SQVTM and CDR2 ANQGSEA. The ends were cut back, 7 bases at V and 4 bases at J, with 11 bases in the middle. The length of the CDR3 is 12 residues. CDR3 nucleotides: TGCAGCGCGTGGCGTTCTTACAATGAGCAGTTCTTC. Protein product: CSAWRSYNEQFF.

This chain uses TRBV7-9 with TRBJ2-7, with 11 bases matching TRBD1. The V and J ends lost 5 bases and 6 bases, in that order; junction bases with no gene match: 9. This CDR3 region has 15 residues. Germline CDR1 reads SEHNR; CDR2 reads FQNEAQ (reference sequence). The CDR3 DNA follows: TGTGCCAGCAGCCCCATCGCCGGGACAGGGGGCGAGCAGTACTTC. It encodes CASSPIAGTGGEQYF.

The V and J genes are TRBV2 and TRBJ2-7; D possibly corresponds to TRBD1 (5 bases). The V gene's germline CDR1 is SNHLY and CDR2 FYNNEI. Trimming shortened V by 8 bases and J by 3 bases, and 11 bases separated the two germline ends. The CDR3 has 12 amino acids. CDR3 region: CASGQDSYEQYF. CDR3 coding DNA: TGTGCCAGCGGACAAGACAGCTACGAGCAGTACTTC.

This sequence joins TRBV9 and TRBJ2-1, with 14 nucleotides matching TRBD2. Germline V lookup: CDR1 SGDLS, CDR2 YYNGEE. The J segment lost 7 bases and the V segment lost 4 bases, leaving 10 bases of the junction unmatched. The CDR3 contains 17 residues. In DNA form, the CDR3 reads TGTGCCAGCAGCCCAACCCCTGGGACTAGCGGGAGTAATGAGCAGTTCTTC. It is translated as CASSPTPGTSGSNEQFF.

This chain uses TRBV6-1 with TRBJ2-7; 8 bases match TRBD1. The CDR3 length is 15 residues. V lost 6 bases and J lost 0; bases outside the gene matches: 7. CDR1 and CDR2 from the germline V gene are MNHNS and SASEGT. The CDR3 DNA reads as TGTGCCAGCAGGGCGCCGGGACAGGACTCCTACGAGCAGTACTTC. It yields the protein CASRAPGQDSYEQYF.

The chain employs TRBV7-9 and TRBJ2-7, with 8 bases lining up with TRBD1. The germline gives CDR1 SEHNR, CDR2 FQNEAQ (reference sequence). The junction had 11 bases not matched to a gene; V was cut back by 5 bases and J by 5 bases. The CDR3 runs 15 residues. The CDR3 bases are TGTGCCAGCAGCCCAGAGGACAGGGAGAACGACGAGCAGTACTTC. Its translation: CASSPEDRENDEQYF. Full variable domain (remainder filled in from reference TRBV7-9 and TRBJ2-7): DTGVSQNPRHKITKRGQNVTFRCDPISEHNRLYWYRQTLGQGPEFLTYFQNEAQLEKSRLLSDRFSAERPKGSFSTLEIQRTEQGDSAMYLCASSPEDRENDEQYFGPGTRLTVT.

The rearrangement joins TRBV9 to TRBJ1-3; 8 bases align to TRBD1. Trimming cost V 3 bases and J 8 bases; bases outside gene matches: 13. The germline CDR1 and CDR2 sequences are SGDLS and YYNGEE. CDR3 size: 16 residues. In nucleotides, the CDR3 is TGTGCCAGCAGCGCCCGGACAGGGTCTCTTTTGGACACCATATATTTT. Protein product: CASSARTGSLLDTIYF.

Concerning this clone itself: Within the sample, other DNA sequences also encode this same CDR3. The CDR3 spells CASSSGLAVYEQYF. The CDR3 DNA sequence: TGTGCCAGCAGTTCGGGACTAGCGGTCTACGAGCAGTACTTC. The rearrangement uses TRBV27 and TRBJ2-7; 11 nucleotides match TRBD2. The CDR3 consists of 14 residues. CDR1 and CDR2 from the germline V gene are MNHEY and SMNVEV (reference sequence). J gave up 3 bases and V 4 bases, and 2 bases lay outside the gene matches.

The J gene is TRBJ2-1, the V gene TRBV5-1; D remains ambiguous. The CDR3 is made up of 13 amino acids. V shed 4 bases and J shed 0 bases, with 5 bases lying between them. Germline V gene sequence: CDR1 SGHRS, CDR2 YFSETQ. Written as DNA, the CDR3 is TGCGCCAGCAGCCCGAGCTCCTACAATGAGCAGTTCTTC. The encoded protein is CASSPSSYNEQFF.

The gene calls are TRBV5-1 and TRBJ2-7, with 7 nucleotides matching TRBD2. V shed 2 bases, J shed 0 bases, and the junction held 11 bases outside the gene matches. There are 17 residues in the CDR3. Germline-derived CDR1 and CDR2 are SGHRS and YFSETQ. This CDR3 reads CASSLRATSASSYEQYF. The CDR3 bases are TGCGCCAGCAGCTTACGCGCAACTAGCGCGAGCTCCTACGAGCAGTACTTC.

This chain connects TRBV6-6 to TRBJ2-7; 11 nucleotides agree with TRBD1. This CDR3 region has 13 residues. Per germline, CDR1 MNHNY and CDR2 SVGAGI (reference sequence). V trimming: 6 bases; J trimming: 5 bases; junction bases outside the gene matches: 3. CDR3 sequence: CASRWTGGDEQYF. CDR3 nucleotide sequence: TGTGCCAGCAGATGGACAGGGGGCGACGAGCAGTACTTC.

About this clone: At the DNA level, this CDR3 is encoded by other sequences in the same sample as well. In DNA form, the CDR3 reads TGCAGCGTTGATGGGGACAGTACCTACGAGCAGTACTTC. Its protein is CSVDGDSTYEQYF. The chain couples TRBV29-1 to TRBJ2-7; 7 nucleotides match TRBD1. Per the germline V gene, CDR1 is SQVTM and CDR2 is ANQGSEA. V lost 3 bases to trimming and J lost 2 bases; unmatched junction nucleotides: 4. The CDR3 has 13 residues.

This rearrangement joins TRBV5-5 to TRBJ2-7; D is ambiguous. Per the germline V gene, CDR1 is SGHKS and CDR2 is YYEKEE (reference sequence). CDR3 length: 16 amino acids. Trimming removed 4 bases from V and 2 bases from J, with 19 bases in between. This CDR3 reads CASSPALPDTTYEQYF. CDR3 bases: TGTGCCAGCAGCCCGGCACTCCCAGACACAACCTACGAGCAGTACTTC. Based on the CDR3 plus reference TRBV5-5 and TRBJ2-7, the full variable domain is DAGVTQSPTHLIKTRGQQVTLRCSPISGHKSVSWYQQVLGQGPQFIFQYYEKEERGRGNFPDRFSARQFPNYSSELNVNALLLGDSALYLCASSPALPDTTYEQYFGPGTRLTVT.

The J gene is TRBJ2-6, the V gene TRBV6-1; D is uncertain. The ends were cut back, 2 bases at V and 0 bases at J, with 11 bases in the middle. This CDR3 region has 17 residues. Germline V CDR1 and CDR2: MNHNS, SASEGT. CDR3 sequence: CASSERRSSSGANVLTF. The CDR3 DNA sequence: TGTGCCAGCAGTGAACGACGGTCCAGCTCTGGGGCCAACGTCCTGACTTTC.

This chain connects TRBV6-1 to TRBJ1-2; 9 bases match TRBD1. The CDR3 extends over 18 amino acids. CDR1 MNHNS and CDR2 SASEGT come from the germline V gene. Losses at the gene ends were 0 bases for V and 5 bases for J; bases not matched to a gene: 13. CDR3 sequence (DNA): TGTGCCAGCAGTGAAGCGACGACAGGGGGATGGAGATTTTATGGCTACACCTTC. This codes for CASSEATTGGWRFYGYTF.

This clone was detected only once. This sequence joins TRBV5-4 and TRBJ2-1, with D possibly being TRBD1 (6 bases). The CDR3 length is 12 residues. V was shortened by 1 base and J by 9 bases, with 8 bases between the two germline ends. From germline, CDR1 is SGHNT and CDR2 YYREEE (reference sequence). The DNA of the CDR3 is TGTGCCAGCAGCTTGACAGGGAGTGAGCAGTTCTTC. Its protein product is CASSLTGSEQFF.

Remarks on this clone: The same CDR3 arises from other DNA sequences in this sample as well. The J gene is TRBJ2-1, the V gene TRBV7-3, with TRBD2 identical over 10 bases. The length of the CDR3 is 16 residues. Germline loops: CDR1 SGHTA, CDR2 FQGTGA. The trim removed 5 bases at V and 3 bases at J, leaving 7 bases unmatched. The CDR3 loop reads CASSPTLAGDYNEQFF. In DNA, the CDR3 is TGTGCCAGCAGCCCCACCCTAGCGGGAGACTACAATGAGCAGTTCTTC.

This clone was detected only once. The chain uses TRBV18 and TRBJ2-2, with D uncertain. CDR1 and CDR2 (germline): KGHSH, LQKENI. V dropped 2 bases and J dropped 6 bases, with 7 bases sitting between them. The CDR3 runs 13 residues. CDR3 loop: CASSPAPSGELFF. The CDR3 nucleotides read TGTGCCAGCTCACCAGCCCCATCCGGGGAGCTGTTTTTT.

This clone was detected only once. The chain couples TRBV10-2 to TRBJ2-5, with 8 bases identical to TRBD1. In germline, CDR1 is WSHSY, CDR2 SAAADI. The CDR3 is made up of 16 amino acids. V trimming: 1 base; J trimming: 5 bases; junction bases outside the gene matches: 9. The chain's CDR3 is CASSELTTGVRETQYF. DNA for the CDR3: TGCGCCAGCAGTGAGTTAACGACAGGGGTGCGGGAGACCCAGTACTTC.

The chain couples TRBV2 to TRBJ1-2; 7 positions match TRBD1. Trimming removed 7 bases from V and 4 bases from J; junction bases left unmatched: 3. This CDR3 has 12 amino acids. Germline assignment: CDR1 SNHLY and CDR2 FYNNEI. This CDR3 reads CASIGTAYGYTF. CDR3 coding DNA: TGTGCCAGCATCGGGACAGCCTATGGCTACACCTTC.

The rearrangement joins TRBV9 to TRBJ1-1; D possibly corresponds to TRBD1 (5 bases). The CDR3 sequence is 12 residues long. CDR1 is SGDLS and CDR2 is YYNGEE in the germline V gene. Trimming took off 3 bases at V and 13 bases at J, with 16 bases between the two ends. CDR3: CASSGEGPVVFF. CDR3 nucleotide sequence: TGTGCCAGCAGCGGGGAGGGGCCTGTTGTTTTCTTT.

V and J are TRBV19 and TRBJ2-1; the D call may be TRBD1 or TRBD2 (6 bases each). Germline loops: CDR1 LNHDA, CDR2 SQIVND (reference sequence). CDR3 length equals 15 residues. V lost 9 bases, J lost 0 bases, and 15 bases lay in between. The CDR3 is CASPGAVSSYNEQFF. DNA of the CDR3: TGTGCCAGCCCGGGGGCGGTGAGCTCCTACAATGAGCAGTTCTTC.

V and J are TRBV28 and TRBJ1-1; 9 bases align to TRBD1. CDR1 MDHEN and CDR2 SYDVKM come from the germline V gene. The CDR3 is 14 amino acids. V lost 2 bases, J lost 4 bases, and 2 bases stayed unmatched. The CDR3 sequence is CASSLRTGATEAFF. Written as DNA, the CDR3 is TGTGCCAGCAGTTTAAGGACAGGGGCCACTGAAGCTTTCTTT. The complete variable domain, with remaining parts taken from reference TRBV28 and TRBJ1-1, reads DVKVTQSSRYLVKRTGEKVFLECVQDMDHENMFWYRQDPGLGLRLIYFSYDVKMKEKGDIPEGYSVSREKKERFSLILESASTNQTSMYLCASSLRTGATEAFFGQGTRLTVV.

This sequence joins TRBV7-9 and TRBJ2-7, with D possibly being TRBD1 (6 bases). Germline V lookup: CDR1 SEHNR, CDR2 FQNEAQ (reference sequence). The ends were cut back, 5 bases at V and 5 bases at J, with 19 bases in the middle. The CDR3 has 15 amino acids. CDR3 protein: CASSPPRGFRDEQYF. The CDR3 DNA sequence: TGTGCCAGCAGCCCCCCCAGGGGCTTTCGGGACGAGCAGTACTTC. The complete variable domain, with remaining parts taken from reference TRBV7-9 and TRBJ2-7, reads DTGVSQNPRHKITKRGQNVTFRCDPISEHNRLYWYRQTLGQGPEFLTYFQNEAQLEKSRLLSDRFSAERPKGSFSTLEIQRTEQGDSAMYLCASSPPRGFRDEQYFGPGTRLTVT.

The chain uses TRBV2 and TRBJ2-7, with 9 bases fitting TRBD1. This CDR3 is built from 14 residues. Germline V gene data show CDR1 as SNHLY and CDR2 as FYNNEI. V lost 3 bases, J lost 5 bases, and 5 bases stayed unmatched. The CDR3 sequence is CASSDGRTGDEQYF. The CDR3 DNA reads as TGTGCCAGCAGTGATGGGAGGACAGGGGACGAGCAGTACTTC. Combining the CDR3 with reference TRBV2 and TRBJ2-7 gives the whole variable domain EPEVTQTPSHQVTQMGQEVILRCVPISNHLYFYWYRQILGQKVEFLVSFYNNEISEKSEIFDDQFSVERPDGSNFTLKIRSTKLEDSAMYFCASSDGRTGDEQYFGPGTRLTVT.